This TCR beta chain was documented in a study of T-cell reconstitution after alpha-beta-depleted transplantation in children. Study results and caveats: Where alpha-beta T cells came from about two months after transplant was reportedly several hundred expanded graft clones. Surviving recipient T cells and thymic progenitors underlay high day-60 TCRbeta diversity in some patients.

Construction of the TCRbeta library involved unique molecular identifiers. TCRdb ran MiXCR on the PCR reads and lists one entry per CDR3 protein. This sample has approximately 300,000 distinct CDR3 sequences, with 10% found just once. About this clonotype: Its antigen is unknown.

Trimming at V came to 2 bases and at J to 5 bases, leaving 16 bases not matched to a gene. The CDR3 covers 18 residues. Germline V gene data show CDR1 as MNHEY and CDR2 as SVGAGI. The receptor was isolated from a boy less than two years old with acute myeloid leukemia, due to receive a stem cell transplant. Source: PBMCs, taken before TCRalphabeta/CD19-depleted stem cell transplant. The chain employs TRBV6-5 and TRBJ2-7, with 9 bases lining up with TRBD1. Here the CDR3 DNA reads TGTGCCAGCAGTTACGCCTCCTCGGACAGGGGACTTCTCCACGAGCAGTACTTC. Translation: CASSYASSDRGLLHEQYF.